Presented here are 26 T cell receptor beta chains from one specimen sequenced in a study of blood T cell repertoires in COVID-19. Only in-frame clones appear in the TCRdb table, and some are missing; sequencing was by immunoSEQ multiplex PCR. This sample has roughly 330,000 clones; roughly 86% occur once, and the top ten carry less than 6%. The sequencing sample was made of PBMCs or T cells enriched from blood (not recorded which). These receptors were taken from a woman younger than 45 who had recovered from COVID-19.

The V gene is TRBV9, the J gene TRBJ2-6; TRBD2 might be the D (6 bases). CDR1 and CDR2 (germline): SGDLS, YYNGEE. Trimming removed 2 bases from V and 1 base from J, with 7 bases in between. The CDR3 totals 15 residues. Here the CDR3 reads CASSVGLSGANVLTF. Written as DNA, the CDR3 is TGTGCCAGCAGCGTGGGACTTTCTGGGGCCAACGTCCTGACTTTC.

This clone showed up just a few times. The gene calls are TRBV5-4 and TRBJ1-2, with 9 bases identical to TRBD1. From germline, CDR1 is SGHNT and CDR2 YYREEE (reference sequence). The CDR3 contains 15 residues. J lost 6 bases, V lost 3 bases, and 9 bases had no gene match. CDR3 in DNA: TGTGCCAGCAGCTCTTGGGACAGGGAAAGTGATGGCTACACCTTC. It translates to CASSSWDRESDGYTF.

The chain links TRBV6-5 to TRBJ1-6; no clear D gene. The CDR3 runs 15 residues. CDR1 is MNHEY, CDR2 SVGAGI, per germline. The V and J ends lost 4 bases and 7 bases respectively, with 14 bases between them. The CDR3 is CASSSNPEPNSPLHF. In DNA form, the CDR3 reads TGTGCCAGCAGTTCTAACCCCGAGCCCAATTCACCCCTCCACTTT.

The V gene is TRBV9, the J gene TRBJ1-1, with D perhaps matching TRBD1 (5 bases). Looked up from germline, CDR1 is SGDLS and CDR2 is YYNGEE. The CDR3 totals 14 residues. V lost 4 bases and J lost 6, with 16 bases in between. As DNA, the CDR3 is TGTGCCAGCAGCACCAGGTCGGGGGTCCCTGAAGCTTTCTTT. It translates to CASSTRSGVPEAFF. Supplemented by reference TRBV9 and TRBJ1-1, the full variable domain reads DSGVTQTPKHLITATGQRVTLRCSPRSGDLSVYWYQQSLDQGLQFLIQYYNGEERAKGNILERFSAQQFPDLHSELNLSSLELGDSALYFCASSTRSGVPEAFFGQGTRLTVV.

The chain employs TRBV19 and TRBJ2-5; possible D gene TRBD2, 5 bases. Trimming took off 3 bases at V and 2 bases at J, with 13 bases between the two ends. Germline V CDR1 and CDR2: LNHDA, SQIVND (reference sequence). The CDR3 length is 15 residues. DNA of the CDR3: TGTGCCAGTAGTATGGAGAGGGTGCGTCAAGAGACCCAGTACTTC. Encoded protein: CASSMERVRQETQYF.

The chain recombines TRBV29-1 with TRBJ1-2, with 7 bases fitting TRBD1. Germline V lookup: CDR1 SQVTM, CDR2 ANQGSEA. The V segment lost 4 bases and the J segment 10 bases; nucleotides outside the gene matches: 12. The CDR3 extends over 13 amino acids. The CDR3 region is CSVGDSRILIYTF. CDR3 DNA sequence: TGCAGCGTTGGGGACAGCAGAATTCTTATCTACACCTTC. The full variable domain, rest sourced from reference TRBV29-1 and TRBJ1-2, is SAVISQKPSRDICQRGTSLTIQCQVDSQVTMMFWYRQQPGQSLTLIATANQGSEATYESGFVIDKFPISRPNLTFSTLTVSNMSPEDSSIYLCSVGDSRILIYTFGSGTRLTVV.

The V gene is TRBV19, the J gene TRBJ2-5, with 8 bases identical to TRBD2. V was pared by 5 bases and J by 1 base, with 6 bases of the junction left unmatched. The CDR3 runs 15 residues. Per the germline V gene, CDR1 is LNHDA and CDR2 is SQIVND (reference sequence). This CDR3 is CASSRRGTSQETQYF. In DNA form, the CDR3 reads TGTGCCAGTAGTCGTCGCGGGACTAGCCAAGAGACCCAGTACTTC.

The rearrangement links TRBV5-6 to TRBJ2-5, with 15 positions matching TRBD2. The J segment lost 2 bases and the V segment lost 3 bases, leaving 8 bases of the junction unmatched. Germline CDR1 SGHDT, CDR2 YYEEEE. The CDR3 totals 18 residues. CDR3 in amino acids: CASSSGTSGGLGQETQYF. Here the CDR3 DNA reads TGTGCCAGCAGCTCGGGGACTAGCGGGGGGCTTGGGCAAGAGACCCAGTACTTC.

The rearrangement joins TRBV2 to TRBJ1-6; 8 bases match TRBD1. With V trimmed by 5 bases and J by 6 bases, 3 bases remained unmatched. Germline V gene lookup returns CDR1 SNHLY and CDR2 FYNNEI. The CDR3 runs to 14 residues. This CDR3 reads CASSSGTGNSPLHF. The CDR3 region has the DNA TGTGCCAGCAGTTCCGGGACAGGTAATTCACCCCTCCACTTT.

The chain employs TRBV4-1 and TRBJ1-5; no reliable D call. V was pared by 1 base and J by 3 bases, with 16 bases between. Germline CDR1 MGHRA, CDR2 YSYEKL. CDR3 length equals 17 residues. The chain's CDR3 is CASSQGLAGGFNQPQHF. In nucleotides, the CDR3 is TGCGCCAGCAGCCAAGGTTTGGCAGGAGGCTTCAATCAGCCCCAGCATTTT.

The gene calls are TRBV19 and TRBJ1-4; unclear D gene. Germline V gene lookup returns CDR1 LNHDA and CDR2 SQIVND (reference sequence). V lost 8 bases and J lost 4, with 14 bases in between. The CDR3 has 14 amino acids. The CDR3 region is CASARNSNNEKLFF. The CDR3 nucleotides read TGTGCCAGTGCACGCAACAGTAATAATGAAAAACTGTTTTTT.

The V and J genes are TRBV5-1 and TRBJ2-3; 10 bases line up with TRBD2. With 4 bases clipped from V and 3 bases from J, the junction kept 14 bases outside the gene matches. The CDR3 has 18 residues. The germline gives CDR1 SGHRS, CDR2 YFSETQ. CDR3 residues: CASSLGSGGAGGTDTQYF. In nucleotides, the CDR3 is TGCGCCAGCAGCCTGGGGAGCGGGGGGGCCGGTGGGACAGATACGCAGTATTTT.

This sequence joins TRBV27 and TRBJ2-1; perhaps TRBD2 as D (6 bases). Per germline, CDR1 MNHEY and CDR2 SMNVEV (reference sequence). The CDR3 spans 18 residues. Deletions cut 0 bases from V and 4 bases from J, with 19 bases between. The CDR3 protein is CASSLSIPGDLSYNEQFF. CDR3 DNA sequence: TGTGCCAGCAGTTTATCCATCCCGGGGGATTTAAGTTACAATGAGCAGTTCTTC.

The chain recombines TRBV10-3 with TRBJ1-1; 8 bases map to TRBD1. Germline V gene sequence: CDR1 ENHRY, CDR2 SYGVKD. This CDR3 comprises 18 residues. The junction had 18 bases not matched to a gene; V was cut back by 3 bases and J by 6 bases. Written as DNA, the CDR3 is TGTGCCATCAGTGACGATTGGACAGGGTGGCTCCAGGTACCTGAAGCTTTCTTT. Translating gives CAISDDWTGWLQVPEAFF.

The rearrangement links TRBV29-1 to TRBJ2-2; D ambiguous. This CDR3 region has 11 residues. The ends were cut back, 7 bases at V and 3 bases at J, with 6 bases in the middle. Per the germline V gene, CDR1 is SQVTM and CDR2 is ANQGSEA. The CDR3 protein is CSAIYTGELFF. CDR3 DNA sequence: TGCAGCGCCATTTACACCGGGGAGCTGTTTTTT.

The chain recombines TRBV5-4 with TRBJ1-1, with 10 bases fitting TRBD1. Germline V gives CDR1 SGHNT, CDR2 YYREEE (reference sequence). The CDR3 runs to 14 residues. J gave up 10 bases and V 0 bases, and 6 bases lay outside the gene matches. The CDR3, as DNA: TGTGCCAGCAGCTTGGGGGGGACAGGGGAGGGAGCTTTCTTT. As protein: CASSLGGTGEGAFF.

The rearrangement links TRBV4-3 to TRBJ1-6; weak D call: TRBD1 (6 bases). The V gene's germline CDR1 is LGHNA and CDR2 YSLEER. The CDR3 has 15 amino acids. Between the trimmed V and J ends, which lost 0 bases and 8 bases, there was a span of 11 bases. In DNA, the CDR3 is TGCGCCAGCAGCCAAGACAGGGGCGATTATTCACCCCTCCACTTT. Translated: CASSQDRGDYSPLHF.

The chain combines TRBV9 with TRBJ1-6; TRBD1 aligns across 8 bases. The CDR3 loop spans 15 amino acids. With V trimmed by 4 bases and J by 8 bases, 8 bases remained unmatched. CDR1 and CDR2 (germline): SGDLS, YYNGEE. CDR3 DNA: TGTGCCAGCAGCCCCCGACAGGGGAGGGATTCACCCCTCCACTTT. It is translated as CASSPRQGRDSPLHF.

V usage is TRBV9 and J usage is TRBJ2-7, with D perhaps TRBD1 (5 bases). From germline, CDR1 is SGDLS and CDR2 YYNGEE. Trimming took 1 base from V and 3 from J, leaving 17 bases between them. This CDR3 is 16 amino acids long. The CDR3 region has the DNA TGTGCCAGCAGCGTACGGTTGATACAGGTCCACTACGAGCAGTACTTC. This translates into CASSVRLIQVHYEQYF.

The chain joins TRBV10-2 to TRBJ2-3; tentative D call: TRBD2 (5 bases). From germline, CDR1 is WSHSY and CDR2 SAAADI. V shed 5 bases and J shed 4 bases, with 13 bases lying between them. The length of the CDR3 is 14 residues. The CDR3: CASSRRVSSDTQYF. The CDR3 DNA sequence: TGCGCCAGCAGTCGGCGGGTTTCGTCAGATACGCAGTATTTT.

The chain couples TRBV28 to TRBJ2-2; tentatively, D is TRBD1 (5 bases). Per germline, CDR1 MDHEN and CDR2 SYDVKM. This CDR3 is 16 amino acids long. With 8 bases removed from V and 6 bases from J, the gap between germline ends came to 22 bases. The CDR3 reads CASAPVQGTVSGELFF. The CDR3 DNA follows: TGTGCCAGCGCCCCCGTCCAGGGAACGGTCTCCGGGGAGCTGTTTTTT.

The chain is built from TRBV5-6 and TRBJ1-1; no definite D call. The germline gives CDR1 SGHDT, CDR2 YYEEEE. V lost 0 bases, J lost 0 bases, and 9 bases lay in between. CDR3 size: 15 residues. The DNA of the CDR3 is TGTGCCAGCAGCTTGGCCCAGGCGCTGAACACTGAAGCTTTCTTT. Residues: CASSLAQALNTEAFF. Using reference TRBV5-6 and TRBJ1-1 for the parts outside the CDR3, the full variable domain is DAGVTQSPTHLIKTRGQQVTLRCSPKSGHDTVSWYQQALGQGPQFIFQYYEEEERQRGNFPDRFSGHQFPNYSSELNVNALLLGDSALYLCASSLAQALNTEAFFGQGTRLTVV.

The chain couples TRBV7-8 to TRBJ2-2; D is possibly TRBD2 (6 bases). Trimming took off 10 bases at V and 3 bases at J, with 12 bases between the two ends. The CDR3 totals 13 residues. Looked up from germline, CDR1 is SGHVS and CDR2 is FQNEAQ. CDR3 nucleotides: TGTGCCACCGCGGGGTTTGACACCGGGGAGCTGTTTTTT. Its translation is CATAGFDTGELFF.

The chain joins TRBV7-9 to TRBJ1-2; D is uncertain. This CDR3 has 13 amino acids. V dropped 1 base and J dropped 4 bases, with 7 bases sitting between them. Germline CDR1 is SEHNR and CDR2 is FQNEAQ (reference sequence). CDR3 nucleotide sequence: TGTGCCAGCAGCTTAGTGGCAGGCTATGGCTACACCTTC. This encodes CASSLVAGYGYTF.

This clone occurred a few times. The chain has TRBV6-5 and TRBJ1-2, with TRBD1 matching 7 bases. Germline V lookup: CDR1 MNHEY, CDR2 SVGAGI. Losses at the gene ends were 8 bases for V and 4 bases for J; bases not matched to a gene: 7. CDR3 length: 13 residues. The CDR3 protein is CASGVDRAYGYTF. The CDR3 coding sequence is TGTGCCAGCGGGGTCGACAGGGCCTATGGCTACACCTTC.

J is TRBJ1-5 and V is TRBV5-8; unclear D gene. The germline V gene encodes CDR1 SGHTS and CDR2 YDEGEE. This CDR3 is built from 14 residues. The ends were cut back, 1 base at V and 9 bases at J, with 14 bases in the middle. Here the CDR3 reads CASSLRDGGSPQHF. The CDR3 nucleotides read TGTGCCAGCAGCTTGCGCGACGGAGGTTCGCCCCAGCATTTT.